The 17 T cell receptor beta chains given below trace back to one sample, sequenced in a study of T cells in Graves' hyperthyroidism and ophthalmopathy. Amplified TCR beta CDR3 regions derived from RNA transcripts. HTBI primers were the set used in a first-round RT-PCR of the TCR CDR3. TCRdb fed the multiplex PCR reads into MiXCR, producing one record per CDR3 protein. The sample consists of approximately 270,000 distinct CDR3 sequences, 13% to 15% of them appearing once. Source material: blood. Receptors originate from a woman aged 40 to 50 with Graves' hyperthyroidism that later progressed to Graves' ophthalmopathy.

This clonotype came up many times. The gene calls are TRBV30 and TRBJ1-2; tentative D call: TRBD1 (6 bases). Germline CDR1 and CDR2: GTSNPN and SVGIG (reference sequence). CDR3 size: 14 residues. V shed 1 base and J shed 5 bases, with 14 bases lying between them. CDR3 amino acids: CAWSAQGGAYGYTF. For the CDR3, the DNA is TGTGCCTGGAGTGCACAGGGAGGCGCGTATGGCTACACCTTC.

This clonotype has at least ten counts. The chain has TRBV24-1 and TRBJ2-5; D might be TRBD1 (5 bases). Germline CDR1 and CDR2: KGHDR and SFDVKD. V was shortened by 10 bases and J by 0 bases, with 8 bases between the two germline ends. The CDR3 loop spans 12 amino acids. The CDR3 spells CATKGHQETQYF. As DNA, the CDR3 is TGTGCCACAAAGGGGCACCAAGAGACCCAGTACTTC.

Ten or more counts support this clonotype. The chain has TRBV11-2 and TRBJ1-2; D is uncertain. Germline lookup yields CDR1 SGHAT and CDR2 FQNNGV. The V end was cut by 2 bases, the J end by 0 bases, with 10 bases between. There are 15 residues in the CDR3. The CDR3 region is CASSLLTTANYGYTF. The CDR3 nucleotides read TGTGCCAGCAGCTTATTGACTACAGCTAACTATGGCTACACCTTC.

The CDR3 loop reads CASSDRTSGRRNEQFF. The CDR3 DNA reads TGTGCCAGCAGTGATCGGACTAGCGGGAGGAGGAATGAGCAGTTCTTC. The chain carries TRBV2 and TRBJ2-1; 14 positions match TRBD2. CDR3 size: 16 residues. Trimming cost V 3 bases and J 7 bases; bases outside gene matches: 5. CDR1 and CDR2 (germline): SNHLY, FYNNEI. Complete variable domain (other parts from reference TRBV2 and TRBJ2-1): EPEVTQTPSHQVTQMGQEVILRCVPISNHLYFYWYRQILGQKVEFLVSFYNNEISEKSEIFDDQFSVERPDGSNFTLKIRSTKLEDSAMYFCASSDRTSGRRNEQFFGPGTRLTVL.

This clonotype was seen at least ten times. V usage is TRBV6-1 and J usage is TRBJ2-7, with D hard to call. Per germline, CDR1 MNHNS and CDR2 SASEGT. V lost 5 bases to trimming and J lost 8 bases, with 4 bases between them. The CDR3 spans 9 residues. The CDR3 here is CASSTQQYF. DNA for the CDR3: TGTGCCAGCAGTACCCAGCAGTACTTC.

The V and J genes are TRBV27 and TRBJ1-5; D is unresolved. V lost 6 bases to trimming and J lost 4 bases, with 13 bases between them. There are 14 residues in the CDR3. Germline V gene lookup returns CDR1 MNHEY and CDR2 SMNVEV (reference sequence). CDR3 in DNA: TGTGCCAGCAGCCCTGGACCCTTGAATCAGCCCCAGCATTTT. This codes for CASSPGPLNQPQHF.

In its sample, this clonotype was seen many times. V is TRBV28 and J is TRBJ2-1; 15 bases align to TRBD2. J was trimmed by 7 bases and V by 4 bases; bases with no gene match: 2. CDR3 length equals 15 residues. CDR1 and CDR2 (germline): MDHEN, SYDVKM. This CDR3 reads CASSSGTSGGNEQFF. The CDR3 DNA sequence: TGTGCCAGCAGTTCCGGGACTAGCGGGGGGAATGAGCAGTTCTTC.

This clonotype has only a few counts. V and J are TRBV15 and TRBJ1-1, with D hard to call. CDR3 length equals 12 residues. Deletions cut 8 bases from V and 3 bases from J, with 10 bases between. The germline V gene has CDR1 LNHNV and CDR2 YYDKDF (reference sequence). CDR3 in DNA: TGTGCCACCTCGCCCGGTGACACTGAAGCTTTCTTT. It is translated as CATSPGDTEAFF.

This clonotype came up many times. This sequence joins TRBV28 and TRBJ2-2; possible D gene TRBD2, 5 bases. Germline CDR1 reads MDHEN; CDR2 reads SYDVKM. The CDR3 runs 14 residues. Trimming left V 3 bases short and J 6 bases short, with 11 bases between. The CDR3 DNA reads TGTGCCAGCAGTTTGCGGAGGTGGGCCGGGGAGCTGTTTTTT. Encoded protein: CASSLRRWAGELFF.

This clonotype was detected ten times or more. The gene calls are TRBV18 and TRBJ2-7; 9 nucleotides line up with TRBD2. Trimming removed 3 bases from V and 3 bases from J; junction bases left unmatched: 0. The CDR3 is made up of 13 amino acids. CDR1 is KGHSH, CDR2 LQKENI, per germline. The CDR3 spells CASSPSGSYEQYF. In nucleotides, the CDR3 is TGTGCCAGCTCACCTAGCGGGAGCTACGAGCAGTACTTC.

This clonotype occurred many times. The rearrangement links TRBV2 to TRBJ2-1; no definite D call. In germline, CDR1 is SNHLY, CDR2 FYNNEI. CDR3 size: 12 residues. V was shortened by 6 bases and J by 6 bases, with 9 bases between the two germline ends. CDR3 DNA sequence: TGTGCCAGCAGGCTTACGGTCAATGAGCAGTTCTTC. This gives the protein CASRLTVNEQFF.

This clonotype showed up many times. The rearrangement links TRBV5-1 to TRBJ2-3; possibly TRBD1 for D (6 bases). The CDR3 contains 15 residues. Trimming pared 3 bases from V and 3 bases from J, leaving 14 bases between. CDR1 SGHRS and CDR2 YFSETQ come from the germline V gene. CDR3 residues: CASSSGQFWTDTQYF. CDR3 sequence (DNA): TGCGCCAGCAGCTCCGGACAGTTTTGGACAGATACGCAGTATTTT.

The chain carries TRBV25-1 and TRBJ2-7, with TRBD2 as a possible D gene (6 bases). Germline V gene data show CDR1 as MGHDK and CDR2 as SYGVNS. The CDR3 consists of 16 residues. V lost 3 bases and J lost 2, with 17 bases in between. The CDR3 is CASSDDSGLQAYEQYF. The CDR3 nucleotides are TGTGCCAGCAGTGATGATTCGGGACTCCAAGCCTACGAGCAGTACTTC.

The table lists this clonotype with many counts. The genes are TRBV3-1 and TRBJ2-7, with a tentative D call TRBD2 (6 bases). Germline V CDR1 and CDR2: LGHDT, YNNKEL (reference sequence). Trimming pared 4 bases from V and 1 base from J, leaving 17 bases between. This CDR3 spans 16 amino acids. For the CDR3, the DNA is TGTGCCAGCAGCCCAAATCGGGCGGGAAGGTCCTACGAGCAGTACTTC. Its translation: CASSPNRAGRSYEQYF.

V gene TRBV5-5 combines with J gene TRBJ1-1, with 10 positions matching TRBD1. Germline V gene data show CDR1 as SGHKS and CDR2 as YYEKEE (reference sequence). CDR3 length: 22 residues. The trim removed 4 bases at V and 6 bases at J, leaving 30 bases unmatched. CDR3 residues: CASSLKPPGQGLRGRTRAEAFF. Here the CDR3 DNA reads TGTGCCAGCAGCCTAAAACCACCGGGACAGGGGTTAAGGGGCCGGACAAGGGCTGAAGCTTTCTTT.

This clonotype was seen more than once but under ten times. The V and J genes are TRBV9 and TRBJ2-7; unclear D gene. CDR3 length: 15 residues. Trimming removed 4 bases from V and 0 bases from J, with 14 bases in between. CDR1 SGDLS and CDR2 YYNGEE come from the germline V gene. The DNA for the CDR3 is TGTGCCAGCAGCCCAAGCCCTCTAAGCTCCTACGAGCAGTACTTC. Its protein is CASSPSPLSSYEQYF.

This clonotype occurred many times. The chain couples TRBV28 to TRBJ1-6; a possible D gene is TRBD1 (5 bases). CDR1 MDHEN and CDR2 SYDVKM come from the germline V gene. This CDR3 has 15 residues. The germline V and J ends were trimmed by 3 bases and 4 bases, with 10 bases remaining between them. The CDR3 DNA is TGTGCCAGCAGTTTGTCGGGACGTTATAATTCACCCCTCCACTTT. Translation gives CASSLSGRYNSPLHF.